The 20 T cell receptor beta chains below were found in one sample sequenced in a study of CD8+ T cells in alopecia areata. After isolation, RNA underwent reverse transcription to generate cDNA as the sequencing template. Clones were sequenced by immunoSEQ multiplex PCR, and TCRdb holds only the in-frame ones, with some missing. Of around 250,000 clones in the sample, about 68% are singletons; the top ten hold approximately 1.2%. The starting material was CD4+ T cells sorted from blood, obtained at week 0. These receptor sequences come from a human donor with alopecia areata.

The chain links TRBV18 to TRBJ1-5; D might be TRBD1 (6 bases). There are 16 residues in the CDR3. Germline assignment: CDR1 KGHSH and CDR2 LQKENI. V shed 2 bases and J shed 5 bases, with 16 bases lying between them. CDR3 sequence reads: CASSPTGTPTDQPQHF. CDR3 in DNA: TGTGCCAGCTCACCAACCGGGACACCGACCGATCAGCCCCAGCATTTT.

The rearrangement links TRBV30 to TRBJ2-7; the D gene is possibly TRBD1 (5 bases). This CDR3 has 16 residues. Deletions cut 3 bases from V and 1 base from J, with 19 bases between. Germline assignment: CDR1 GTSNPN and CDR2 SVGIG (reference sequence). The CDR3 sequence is CAWSRSRATLSYEQYF. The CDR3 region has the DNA TGTGCCTGGAGCAGATCCAGGGCCACTCTATCCTACGAGCAGTACTTC. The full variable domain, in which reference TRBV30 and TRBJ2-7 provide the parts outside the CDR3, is SQTIHQWPATLVQPVGSPLSLECTVEGTSNPNLYWYRQAAGRGLQLLFYSVGIGQISSEVPQNLSASRPQDRQFILSSKKLLLSDSGFYLCAWSRSRATLSYEQYFGPGTRLTVT.

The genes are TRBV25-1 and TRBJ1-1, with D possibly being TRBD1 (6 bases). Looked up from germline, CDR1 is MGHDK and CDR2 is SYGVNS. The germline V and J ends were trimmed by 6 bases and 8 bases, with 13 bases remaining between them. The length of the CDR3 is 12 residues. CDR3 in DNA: TGTGCCAGCAGCGCAGGGGTAAGGGAAGCTTTCTTT. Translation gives CASSAGVREAFF.

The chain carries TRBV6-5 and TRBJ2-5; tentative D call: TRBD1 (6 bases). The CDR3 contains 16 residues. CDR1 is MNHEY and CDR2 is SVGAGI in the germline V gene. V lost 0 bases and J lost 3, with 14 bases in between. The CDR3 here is CASSYSTGLGEETQYF. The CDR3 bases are TGTGCCAGCAGTTACTCTACAGGGTTGGGGGAAGAGACCCAGTACTTC.

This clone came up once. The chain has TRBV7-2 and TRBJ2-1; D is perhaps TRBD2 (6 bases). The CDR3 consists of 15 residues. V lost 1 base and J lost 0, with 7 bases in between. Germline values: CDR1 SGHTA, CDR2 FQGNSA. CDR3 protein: CASSLDGGSYNEQFF. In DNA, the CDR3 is TGTGCCAGCAGCTTAGACGGGGGCTCCTACAATGAGCAGTTCTTC.

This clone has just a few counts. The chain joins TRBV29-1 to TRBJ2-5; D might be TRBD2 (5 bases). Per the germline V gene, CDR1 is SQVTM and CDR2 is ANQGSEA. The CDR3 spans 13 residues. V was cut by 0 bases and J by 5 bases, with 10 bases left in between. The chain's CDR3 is CSVEDPGLETQYF. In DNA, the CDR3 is TGCAGCGTTGAAGATCCCGGACTTGAGACCCAGTACTTC. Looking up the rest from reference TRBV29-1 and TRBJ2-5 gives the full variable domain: SAVISQKPSRDICQRGTSLTIQCQVDSQVTMMFWYRQQPGQSLTLIATANQGSEATYESGFVIDKFPISRPNLTFSTLTVSNMSPEDSSIYLCSVEDPGLETQYFGPGTRLLVL.

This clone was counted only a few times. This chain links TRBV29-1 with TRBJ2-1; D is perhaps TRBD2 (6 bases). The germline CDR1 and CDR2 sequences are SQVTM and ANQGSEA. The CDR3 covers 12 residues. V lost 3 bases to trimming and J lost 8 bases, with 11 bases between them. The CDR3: CSVDGGSDEQFF. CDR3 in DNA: TGCAGCGTTGACGGGGGTTCAGATGAGCAGTTCTTC.

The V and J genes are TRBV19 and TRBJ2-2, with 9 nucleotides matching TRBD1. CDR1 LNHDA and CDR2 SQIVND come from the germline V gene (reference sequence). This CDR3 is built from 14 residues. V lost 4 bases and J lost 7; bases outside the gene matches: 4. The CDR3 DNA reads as TGTGCCAGTAGTAATACAGGGGGCAGCGGGGAGCTGTTTTTT. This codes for CASSNTGGSGELFF.

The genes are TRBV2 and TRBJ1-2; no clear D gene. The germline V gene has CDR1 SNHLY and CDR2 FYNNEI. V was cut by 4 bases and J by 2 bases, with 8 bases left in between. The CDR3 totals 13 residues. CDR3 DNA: TGTGCCAGCAGTGGAAGGCAAAACTATGGCTACACCTTC. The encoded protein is CASSGRQNYGYTF.

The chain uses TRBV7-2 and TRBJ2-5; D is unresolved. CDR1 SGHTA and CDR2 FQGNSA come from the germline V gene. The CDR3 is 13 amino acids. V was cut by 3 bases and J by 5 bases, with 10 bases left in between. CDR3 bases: TGTGCCAGCAGCTTCCTAGGGTCGGAGACCCAGTACTTC. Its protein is CASSFLGSETQYF.

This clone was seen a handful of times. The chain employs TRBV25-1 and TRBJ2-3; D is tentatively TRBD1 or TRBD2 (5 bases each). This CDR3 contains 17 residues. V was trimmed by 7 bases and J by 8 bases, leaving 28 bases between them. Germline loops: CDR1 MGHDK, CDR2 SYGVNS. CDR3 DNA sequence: TGTGCCAGCACCGAGGGGACGGCAGGCCTAACCAGTGGTACGCAGTATTTT. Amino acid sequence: CASTEGTAGLTSGTQYF.

CDR3 residues: CSVQTGVITGELFF. CDR3 nucleotide sequence: TGCAGCGTGCAGACAGGGGTTATCACCGGGGAGCTGTTTTTT. This chain joins TRBV29-1 and TRBJ2-2; TRBD1 aligns across 8 bases. This CDR3 contains 14 residues. Trimming removed 6 bases from V and 4 bases from J; junction bases left unmatched: 7. The V gene's germline CDR1 is SQVTM and CDR2 ANQGSEA.

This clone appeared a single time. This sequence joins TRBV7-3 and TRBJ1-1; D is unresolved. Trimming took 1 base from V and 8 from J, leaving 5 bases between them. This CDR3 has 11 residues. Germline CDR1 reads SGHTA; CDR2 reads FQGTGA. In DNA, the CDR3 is TGTGCCAGCAGCTTAAGGAGGGAAGCTTTCTTT. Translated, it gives CASSLRREAFF.

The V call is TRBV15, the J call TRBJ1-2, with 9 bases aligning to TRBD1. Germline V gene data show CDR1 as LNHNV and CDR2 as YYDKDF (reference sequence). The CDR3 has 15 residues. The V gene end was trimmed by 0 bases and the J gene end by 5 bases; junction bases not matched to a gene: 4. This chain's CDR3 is CATSRDTTGGYGYTF. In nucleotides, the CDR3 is TGTGCCACCAGCAGAGATACGACAGGGGGTTATGGCTACACCTTC.

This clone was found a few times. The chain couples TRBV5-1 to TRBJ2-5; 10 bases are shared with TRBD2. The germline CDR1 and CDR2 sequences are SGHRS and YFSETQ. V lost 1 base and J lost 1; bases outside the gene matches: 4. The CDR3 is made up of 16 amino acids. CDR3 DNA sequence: TGCGCCAGCAGCTTGTCGGCTAGCGGGGGCCAAGAGACCCAGTACTTC. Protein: CASSLSASGGQETQYF.

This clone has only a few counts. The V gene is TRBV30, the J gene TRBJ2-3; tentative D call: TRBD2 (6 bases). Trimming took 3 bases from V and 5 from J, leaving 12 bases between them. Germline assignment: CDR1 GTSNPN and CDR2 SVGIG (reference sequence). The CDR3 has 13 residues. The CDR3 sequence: CAWRGRGRDTQYF. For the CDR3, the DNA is TGTGCCTGGAGGGGCCGGGGGAGAGATACGCAGTATTTT. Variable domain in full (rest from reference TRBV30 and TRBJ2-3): SQTIHQWPATLVQPVGSPLSLECTVEGTSNPNLYWYRQAAGRGLQLLFYSVGIGQISSEVPQNLSASRPQDRQFILSSKKLLLSDSGFYLCAWRGRGRDTQYFGPGTRLTVL.

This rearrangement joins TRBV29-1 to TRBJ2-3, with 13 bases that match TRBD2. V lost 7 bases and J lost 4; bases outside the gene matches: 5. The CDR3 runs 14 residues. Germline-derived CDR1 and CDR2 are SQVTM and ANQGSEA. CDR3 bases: TGCAGCGGGGGACTAGCGGGGTCGGCAGATACGCAGTATTTT. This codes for CSGGLAGSADTQYF.

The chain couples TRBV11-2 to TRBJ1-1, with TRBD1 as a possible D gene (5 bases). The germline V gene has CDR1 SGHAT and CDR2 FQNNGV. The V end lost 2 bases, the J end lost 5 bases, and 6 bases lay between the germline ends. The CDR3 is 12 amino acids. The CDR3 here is CASSLWGTEAFF. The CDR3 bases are TGTGCCAGCAGCTTATGGGGGACTGAAGCTTTCTTT.

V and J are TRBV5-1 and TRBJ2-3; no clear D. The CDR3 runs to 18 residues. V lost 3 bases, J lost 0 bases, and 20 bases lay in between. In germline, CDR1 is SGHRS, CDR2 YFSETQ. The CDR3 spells CASSSAGAAGASTDTQYF. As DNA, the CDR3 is TGCGCCAGCAGCTCGGCAGGTGCCGCCGGAGCTAGCACAGATACGCAGTATTTT.

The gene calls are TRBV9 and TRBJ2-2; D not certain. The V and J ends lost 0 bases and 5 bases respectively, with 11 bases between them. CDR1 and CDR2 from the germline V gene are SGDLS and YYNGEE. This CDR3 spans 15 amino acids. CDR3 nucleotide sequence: TGTGCCAGCAGCGTAGGTCCTTCCGCGACCGGGGAGCTGTTTTTT. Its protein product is CASSVGPSATGELFF.